This TCR beta chain was found in a study of T cells after yellow fever vaccination (dated by TCRdb to the late 2010s). Broadly, across the study: The SMART-Seq v4 Ultra Low Input RNA kit was used to prepare libraries from fractions with low cell numbers. To follow T-cell clones before and after both primary and booster YFV17D yellow fever vaccination, bulk TCR alpha and beta repertoires underwent longitudinal sequencing. Two healthy male donors, one aged 18 to 30 and one aged 30 to 39 years, were included in the cohort. Bulk PBMC replicates and cell subsets were isolated from blood drawn at multiple timepoints before and after both primary and secondary immunization. Summary of the overall study and its limitations: Because the study included only two donors, the extent to which the findings can be generalized is limited. Most clones expanded after primary vaccination were re-detected after the booster (approximately 96% of CD4 and about nine tenths of CD8), suggesting broad memory maintenance. Computational filtering was required because FACS-sorted repertoires could contain abundant contaminating clonotypes from the bulk population. The secondary T-cell response was weaker than the primary response but faster, peaking on day 5 instead of day 15. A small share of clonotypes was detected in both CD4 and CD8 compartments, with the overlap likely arising from convergent recombination.

The treatment or condition label on this specimen signifies: live attenuated yellow fever vaccine strain. PBMCs were isolated from peripheral blood using a standard Ficoll-Paque protocol. Dynabeads CD4 and CD8 positive selection kits were used to isolate the CD4 and CD8 T-cell fractions. TriZol was used to extract RNA from bulk PBMCs, from CD4 and CD8 fractions, and from dextramer-positive and dextramer-negative fractions. V trim: 4 bases; J trim: 1 base; unmatched bases: 21. There are 22 amino acids in the CDR3, from cysteine to phenylalanine inclusive. The read is trimmed to its CDR3 DNA, 66 bases read in frame from base 1. The instrument given in TCRdb is Illumina NovaSeq 6000. TCR cDNA was synthesized by 5'RACE template switching, which introduced a universal primer site and unique molecular identifiers. cDNA synthesis was primed from both the TCR alpha and TCR beta constant segments. Libraries were amplified in two PCR steps, with sample barcodes and sequencing adapters added in the second step. Libraries were sequenced on Illumina HiSeq 2500 (2x100 bp) or NovaSeq (2x150 bp). The paper's data handling went like this. Reads were demultiplexed and collapsed into UMI consensus sequences with MIGEC, and V(D)J alignment was performed with MiXCR. Vaccine-responding clonotypes were defined with edgeR using replicate PBMC samples, requiring FDR below 0.01 and a log2 fold change above 5 up to day 15. CD4 or CD8 identity was assigned to each bulk clonotype according to whether the clonotype was present at higher abundance in the sequenced CD4 repertoire or the sequenced CD8 repertoire. Through fastp at Q25 and MiXCR, TCRdb rebuilt clones from the public reads, retaining in-frame beta chains. Entries are consolidated by CDR3 protein sequence, retaining the most common genes and DNA. The V and J calls, along with clone size, are taken from TCRdb and not from the paper's own processing. Across this sample there are about 320,000 distinct CDR3 sequences, with about 10% seen only once. Jointly, the top ten make up 2.5% to 4% of the sample.

On this clonotype itself: The antigen it recognizes is unknown. No much larger clone exists at a distance of one base, and base qualities are not known.

This sequence uses TRBV12-3 or TRBV12-4 and TRBJ2-6; 8 bases in the junction line up with TRBD1. The sequences come from CD4+ T cells sorted from PBMCs, collected 45 days after the yellow fever booster vaccination. The TCR sequence derives from a man between 18 and 29 years old who received the YFV17D yellow fever vaccine. CDR3 loop: CASSSGPGQALSGASGANVLTF. The nucleotides are TGTGCCAGCAGTTCGGGCCCGGGACAGGCTCTATCGGGTGCTTCTGGGGCCAACGTCCTGACTTTC.